These 30 T cell receptor beta chains came from one sample sequenced in a study of T-cell memory formation after mild COVID-19. TCRdb itself ran the 5' RACE reads through MiXCR, one entry per CDR3 protein. Among about 560,000 distinct CDR3 sequences listed, roughly 18% were seen once. The sample was PBMCs or a T cell subset sorted from them (not recorded which). These receptors were collected from an adult woman who had mild COVID-19 (a few samples of this study predate the infection). Cell type and time point are not known.

This clonotype was seen more than once but under ten times. CDR3 sequence (DNA): TGTGCCAGCAGCTTGGACAGGTCCTACACAGATACGCAGTATTTT. Its protein is CASSLDRSYTDTQYF. The V call is TRBV5-6, the J call TRBJ2-3, with D maybe TRBD1 (5 bases). The germline V gene encodes CDR1 SGHDT and CDR2 YYEEEE. Trimming shortened V by 0 bases and J by 2 bases, and 10 bases separated the two germline ends. The CDR3 is 15 amino acids. Complete variable domain (other parts from reference TRBV5-6 and TRBJ2-3): DAGVTQSPTHLIKTRGQQVTLRCSPKSGHDTVSWYQQALGQGPQFIFQYYEEEERQRGNFPDRFSGHQFPNYSSELNVNALLLGDSALYLCASSLDRSYTDTQYFGPGTRLTVL.

Only a few counts were recorded for this clonotype. The chain employs TRBV7-6 and TRBJ2-1; 10 nucleotides align to TRBD1. Germline V lookup: CDR1 SGHVS, CDR2 FNYEAQ. This CDR3 is 14 amino acids long. Germline trimming cut 8 bases from V and 6 bases from J; bases unmatched to any gene: 7. The CDR3 DNA follows: TGTGCCAGCGGCCAGGGACAGGGGATCAATGAGCAGTTCTTC. Its translation: CASGQGQGINEQFF.

In this sample, this clonotype turned up a few times. V usage is TRBV21-1 and J usage is TRBJ2-7. TRBV21-1 corresponds to a pseudogene. CDR3 length: 12 amino acids. The CDR3, as DNA: TGTGCCAGCAGAGAAACCTGGAAGAAGCAGTACTTC. Its protein is CASRETWKKQYF.

The chain employs TRBV7-2 and TRBJ2-7; 7 bases fit TRBD2. The CDR3 totals 17 residues. V lost 0 bases and J lost 3; bases outside the gene matches: 11. Germline V CDR1 and CDR2: SGHTA, FQGNSA. Written as DNA, the CDR3 is TGTGCCAGCAGCTTAGCTCCCGGGGGGTCATGGCTCTACGAGCAGTACTTC. Protein product: CASSLAPGGSWLYEQYF. The whole variable domain, filled in from reference TRBV7-2 and TRBJ2-7, reads GAGVSQSPSNKVTEKGKDVELRCDPISGHTALYWYRQSLGQGLEFLIYFQGNSAPDKSGLPSDRFSAERTGGSVSTLTIQRTQQEDSAVYLCASSLAPGGSWLYEQYFGPGTRLTVT.

The chain employs TRBV6-2 or TRBV6-3 and TRBJ2-7; 10 nucleotides match TRBD2. Germline-derived CDR1 and CDR2 are MNHEY and SVGEGT. The CDR3 runs to 13 residues. J was trimmed by 3 bases and V by 7 bases; bases with no gene match: 3. This CDR3 is CASKASGSYEQYF. CDR3 sequence (DNA): TGTGCCAGCAAGGCTAGCGGGAGCTACGAGCAGTACTTC.

This clonotype was counted only a few times. The chain combines TRBV5-1 with TRBJ2-1; either TRBD1 or TRBD2 may supply D (6 bases each). CDR1 is SGHRS and CDR2 is YFSETQ in the germline V gene. This CDR3 contains 14 residues. Trimming stripped 4 bases from V and 4 bases from J, with 12 bases between. The CDR3 sequence is CASSQGGLYNEQFF. Here the CDR3 DNA reads TGCGCCAGCAGCCAAGGGGGGCTGTACAATGAGCAGTTCTTC.

The chain uses TRBV7-2 and TRBJ1-2, with a tentative D call TRBD1 (5 bases). CDR1 and CDR2 from the germline V gene are SGHTA and FQGNSA. Trimming took off 1 base at V and 4 bases at J, with 10 bases between the two ends. This CDR3 region has 14 residues. The CDR3 coding sequence is TGTGCCAGCAGCTTAGGAGCACAGGCCTATGGCTACACCTTC. Protein sequence: CASSLGAQAYGYTF.

In its sample, this clonotype was seen a few times. The J gene is TRBJ1-1, the V gene TRBV10-2; the D gene is possibly TRBD1 (5 bases). Trimming stripped 3 bases from V and 3 bases from J, with 11 bases between. The germline CDR1 and CDR2 sequences are WSHSY and SAAADI. The CDR3 spans 14 residues. As DNA, the CDR3 is TGCGCCAGCAGTGACTCCGGACACTACACTGAAGCTTTCTTT. This sequence encodes CASSDSGHYTEAFF.

The chain links TRBV15 to TRBJ2-5; TRBD2 matches 15 bases. Germline-derived CDR1 and CDR2 are LNHNV and YYDKDF (reference sequence). The CDR3 is made up of 18 amino acids. Unmatched junction bases numbered 8, after V lost 4 bases and J lost 2 bases. The CDR3 bases are TGTGCCACCAGCATCGGACTAGCGGGGGGGCAGCGGCAAGAGACCCAGTACTTC. Its translation: CATSIGLAGGQRQETQYF.

This clonotype has just a few counts. The chain uses TRBV18 and TRBJ2-1; D is ambiguous. The V and J ends lost 3 bases and 4 bases respectively, with 10 bases between them. The CDR3 covers 14 residues. Looked up from germline, CDR1 is KGHSH and CDR2 is LQKENI. The CDR3 sequence is CASSPRQVYNEQFF. As DNA, the CDR3 is TGTGCCAGCTCACCGCGGCAGGTGTACAATGAGCAGTTCTTC.

This clonotype was detected a few times. The chain recombines TRBV3-1 with TRBJ2-7; D is possibly TRBD1 or TRBD2 (5 bases each). The V and J ends lost 1 base and 6 bases respectively, with 13 bases between them. Germline V gene sequence: CDR1 LGHDT, CDR2 YNNKEL (reference sequence). CDR3 length: 14 residues. The CDR3 DNA sequence: TGTGCCAGCAGCCAAGTGGTAGAGGGGAGCGAGCAGTACTTC. Protein product: CASSQVVEGSEQYF.

For the CDR3, the DNA is TGCGCCAGCAGCCAAGGCTCAGGGACCGGGGAGCTGTTTTTT. Its translation: CASSQGSGTGELFF. The rearrangement joins TRBV4-1 to TRBJ2-2; TRBD1 might be the D (5 bases). This CDR3 has 14 amino acids. Germline CDR1 reads MGHRA; CDR2 reads YSYEKL. Trimming left V 1 base short and J 5 bases short, with 8 bases between.

The chain has TRBV30 and TRBJ1-2; no reliable D call. Germline CDR1 GTSNPN, CDR2 SVGIG (reference sequence). This CDR3 is 12 amino acids long. V dropped 4 bases and J dropped 2 bases, with 8 bases sitting between them. The DNA of the CDR3 is TGTGCCTGGAACAGTGGAAACTATGGCTACACCTTC. The encoded protein is CAWNSGNYGYTF.

This clonotype was seen a handful of times. The germline gene is not matched at one end of the junction; a read error may be the cause. The J gene is TRBJ2-1, the V gene TRBV7-3; the match to TRBD2 covers 12 bases. There are 16 residues in the CDR3. Germline V lookup: CDR1 SGHTA, CDR2 FQGTGA. The CDR3 coding sequence is TGTGCCAGCAGCGTAACCGGGACTAGCGGGTACAATGAGCAGTTCTTC. It translates to CASSVTGTSGYNEQFF.

This clonotype was counted between two and nine times. V is TRBV25-1 and J is TRBJ2-1, with TRBD1 matching 7 bases. Germline V lookup: CDR1 MGHDK, CDR2 SYGVNS. J lost 9 bases, V lost 7 bases, and 6 bases had no gene match. The CDR3 covers 12 residues. As DNA, the CDR3 is TGTGCCAGCAAGGTAGCAGGGGGTGAGCAGTTCTTC. Translating it yields CASKVAGGEQFF.

This clonotype was observed at least ten times. The chain couples TRBV6-5 to TRBJ2-7, with 12 bases aligning to TRBD2. J gave up 10 bases and V 6 bases, and 10 bases lay outside the gene matches. The CDR3 is made up of 14 amino acids. CDR1 is MNHEY and CDR2 is SVGAGI in the germline V gene. The chain's CDR3 is CASRETSGSSPQYF. Written as DNA, the CDR3 is TGTGCCAGCAGGGAGACTAGCGGGAGTTCTCCCCAGTACTTC.

This clonotype has just a few counts. The V gene is TRBV7-2, the J gene TRBJ2-1, with 9 nucleotides matching TRBD1. Germline CDR1 reads SGHTA; CDR2 reads FQGNSA. The CDR3 sequence is 18 residues long. V shed 2 bases and J 2 bases; nucleotides not matched to a gene: 10. CDR3 sequence (DNA): TGTGCCAGCAGCTTATCTCGGACAGGGGCTAACACCTACAATGAGCAGTTCTTC. It translates to CASSLSRTGANTYNEQFF. The whole variable domain, remainder taken from reference TRBV7-2 and TRBJ2-1, is GAGVSQSPSNKVTEKGKDVELRCDPISGHTALYWYRQSLGQGLEFLIYFQGNSAPDKSGLPSDRFSAERTGGSVSTLTIQRTQQEDSAVYLCASSLSRTGANTYNEQFFGPGTRLTVL.

The chain carries TRBV30 and TRBJ2-7; 8 positions match TRBD1. Trimming took 0 bases from V and 0 from J; bases not matched to a gene: 4. Germline-derived CDR1 and CDR2 are GTSNPN and SVGIG (reference sequence). The CDR3 totals 15 residues. In DNA, the CDR3 is TGTGCCTGGAGTGTAACGGGACAGGTCTCCTACGAGCAGTACTTC. As protein: CAWSVTGQVSYEQYF.

The gene calls are TRBV19 and TRBJ1-2; D uncertain. With 11 bases removed from V and 7 bases from J, the gap between germline ends came to 23 bases. The CDR3 length is 14 residues. Looked up from germline, CDR1 is LNHDA and CDR2 is SQIVND (reference sequence). This chain's CDR3 is CASTAGWTSGGYTF. CDR3 nucleotides: TGTGCCTCCACGGCCGGATGGACCTCTGGTGGCTACACCTTC.

The chain uses TRBV30 and TRBJ1-1, with D uncertain. Germline V gives CDR1 GTSNPN, CDR2 SVGIG (reference sequence). V lost 2 bases, J lost 2 bases, and 9 bases lay in between. The CDR3 has 13 residues. The CDR3 reads CAWSLGINTEAFF. The CDR3, as DNA: TGTGCCTGGAGTTTAGGGATCAACACTGAAGCTTTCTTT.

The chain's CDR3 is CASSFPGPGETQYF. In DNA form, the CDR3 reads TGTGCCAGCAGTTTTCCCGGTCCAGGGGAGACCCAGTACTTC. V usage is TRBV12-3 or TRBV12-4 and J usage is TRBJ2-5; maybe TRBD1 (5 bases). The length of the CDR3 is 14 residues. Trimming shortened V by 3 bases and J by 5 bases, and 13 bases separated the two germline ends.

J is TRBJ2-5 and V is TRBV15; TRBD1 aligns across 8 bases. Germline lookup yields CDR1 LNHNV and CDR2 YYDKDF (reference sequence). This CDR3 has 17 amino acids. With V trimmed by 1 base and J by 5 bases, 12 bases remained unmatched. The CDR3 spells CATSRGTLGQARETQYF. CDR3 nucleotides: TGTGCCACCAGCAGAGGGACCCTGGGACAGGCCCGGGAGACCCAGTACTTC.

This chain uses TRBV20-1 with TRBJ2-1; D uncertain. Germline lookup yields CDR1 DFQATT and CDR2 SNEGSKA (reference sequence). V lost 5 bases and J 0 bases, leaving 14 bases between the germline ends. The CDR3 spans 15 residues. The DNA for the CDR3 is TGCAGTGCTCACCAAGGCGGAAGCTCCTACAATGAGCAGTTCTTC. Protein product: CSAHQGGSSYNEQFF.

This clonotype was seen a handful of times. V usage is TRBV19 and J usage is TRBJ2-2; D gene uncertain. Germline assignment: CDR1 LNHDA and CDR2 SQIVND (reference sequence). Trimming shortened V by 6 bases and J by 5 bases, and 10 bases separated the two germline ends. The CDR3 is 13 residues long. CDR3 sequence: CASRGSVTGELFF. The CDR3 bases are TGTGCCAGTAGGGGGTCCGTGACCGGGGAGCTGTTTTTT.

Here the CDR3 reads CASSVGGGTSTDTQYF. In nucleotides, the CDR3 is TGTGCCAGCAGCGTAGGGGGCGGGACTAGCACAGATACGCAGTATTTT. J is TRBJ2-3 and V is TRBV9; tentatively, D is TRBD2 (6 bases). There are 16 residues in the CDR3. Trimming removed 0 bases from V and 0 bases from J, with 11 bases in between. Germline-derived CDR1 and CDR2 are SGDLS and YYNGEE.

The rearrangement links TRBV30 to TRBJ1-1; D perhaps matches TRBD1 (5 bases). This CDR3 comprises 17 residues. Germline V CDR1 and CDR2: GTSNPN, SVGIG (reference sequence). The V end was cut by 0 bases, the J end by 3 bases, with 20 bases between. The CDR3 DNA sequence: TGTGCCTGGAGTGTATTCATGTTTCCAGGGAGTTACACTGAAGCTTTCTTT. Encoded protein: CAWSVFMFPGSYTEAFF.

This clonotype was seen ten or more times. The chain links TRBV12-3 or TRBV12-4 to TRBJ2-5, with TRBD2 as a possible D gene (5 bases). Trimming took off 5 bases at V and 1 base at J, with 11 bases between the two ends. This CDR3 is 14 amino acids long. CDR3 coding DNA: TGTGCCAGCAGTCCGAGAGGGTCCCAAGAGACCCAGTACTTC. Amino acids: CASSPRGSQETQYF.

V gene TRBV5-1 combines with J gene TRBJ2-7; 8 nucleotides match TRBD1. The ends lost 2 bases at V and 6 bases at J; junction bases unmatched: 13. CDR1 and CDR2 (germline): SGHRS, YFSETQ. The CDR3 loop spans 16 amino acids. For the CDR3, the DNA is TGCGCCAGCAGCTTCCAACCGGGACAGGCGTCTGGCGAGCAGTACTTC. This encodes CASSFQPGQASGEQYF.

The chain combines TRBV5-8 with TRBJ2-2; no definite D call. CDR3 length: 15 amino acids. Trimming shortened V by 3 bases and J by 6 bases, and 15 bases separated the two germline ends. CDR1 SGHTS and CDR2 YDEGEE come from the germline V gene. Here the CDR3 reads CASSSSVGDPGELFF. The CDR3 coding sequence is TGTGCCAGCAGCTCGTCGGTTGGGGATCCCGGGGAGCTGTTTTTT.

This clonotype was counted between two and nine times. This chain joins TRBV12-3 or TRBV12-4 and TRBJ1-6; D gene uncertain. This CDR3 contains 14 residues. The ends were cut back, 7 bases at V and 7 bases at J, with 14 bases in the middle. For the CDR3, the DNA is TGTGCCAGCAAATTCGAATCAGACAATTCACCCCTCCACTTT. Protein product: CASKFESDNSPLHF.